Listed below are T cell receptor beta chains from one sample, sequenced in a study of blood T cell repertoires in COVID-19. Sequencing was performed with immunoSEQ multiplex PCR; in TCRdb, only in-frame clones are kept and a portion is missing. The sample has roughly 250,000 clones, about 87% seen once. The sample consisted of PBMCs or T cells enriched from blood (not recorded which). The receptors come from a woman in her thirties or forties with acute COVID-19. The CDR3 runs from the conserved cysteine through the conserved F or W. The order of the fields is V gene, J gene, clone size, D gene, CDR3 length, CDR3 protein, CDR3 DNA. D genes are given only for firm matches. Clone size is shown for a subset of rows, as once, few, many or a class of expanded clone.

>TRBV4-3|TRBJ1-1|few|-|14
CASSQVPGRTEAFF
TGCGCCAGCAGCCAAGTGCCAGGGCGCACTGAAGCTTTCTTT
>TRBV15|TRBJ2-7|-|TRBD2|19
CATSREPGFTSGRVYEQYF
TGTGCCACCAGCAGGGAACCGGGGTTTACTAGCGGGAGGGTCTACGAGCAGTACTTC
>TRBV9|TRBJ1-6|-|-|14
CASSVGPGGSPLHF
TGTGCCAGCAGCGTAGGCCCAGGTGGTTCACCCCTCCACTTT
>TRBV6-5|TRBJ1-6|-|TRBD1|13
CASQTGDNSPLHF
TGTGCCAGCCAGACAGGGGATAATTCACCCCTCCACTTT
>TRBV30|TRBJ1-2|-|-|14
CAWSVKSSRYGYTF
TGTGCCTGGAGTGTAAAGAGCTCCAGGTATGGCTACACCTTC
>TRBV14|TRBJ1-1|-|TRBD1|18
CASSPWVRGSFGATEAFF
TGTGCCAGCAGCCCCTGGGTCAGGGGGTCCTTTGGGGCCACTGAAGCTTTCTTT
>TRBV6-5|TRBJ2-3|-|-|14
CASHASGLLDTQYF
TGTGCCAGCCACGCGTCGGGACTGCTAGATACGCAGTATTTT
>TRBV5-5|TRBJ1-3|-|TRBD1|18
CASSLAGQGARTGNTIYF
TGTGCCAGCAGCTTGGCGGGACAGGGGGCGCGAACTGGAAACACCATATATTTT
>TRBV6-4|TRBJ2-1|-|-|14
CASSPQGISNEQFF
TGTGCCAGCAGTCCCCAGGGTATAAGCAATGAGCAGTTCTTC
>TRBV28|TRBJ1-1|-|TRBD1|15
CASSSRTGPNTEAFF
TGTGCCAGCAGTTCCCGGACAGGGCCGAACACTGAAGCTTTCTTT
>TRBV28|TRBJ2-5|-|-|15
CASSPLTHLRETQYF
TGTGCCAGCAGCCCCCTCACCCATCTTAGAGAGACCCAGTACTTC
>TRBV6-2/TRBV6-3|TRBJ1-5|once|TRBD1|12
CASSGQDQPQHF
TGTGCCAGCAGTGGACAGGATCAGCCCCAGCATTTT
>TRBV30|TRBJ1-1|-|-|13
CAWSVRRDTEAFF
TGTGCCTGGAGTGTACGACGGGACACTGAAGCTTTCTTT
>TRBV5-1|TRBJ1-4|-|-|15
CASSLGGADNEKLFF
TGCGCCAGCAGCCTAGGGGGGGCGGATAATGAAAAACTGTTTTTT
>TRBV20-1|TRBJ1-2|-|TRBD1|11
CSISDRDGYTF
TGCAGTATTTCTGACAGGGATGGCTACACCTTC
>TRBV7-9|TRBJ2-2|-|TRBD2|16
CASSSGSGRFAGELFF
TGTGCCAGCAGCAGTGGGAGCGGGAGGTTTGCCGGGGAGCTGTTTTTT
>TRBV24-1|TRBJ2-2|once|TRBD1|19
CATSDTGTGYWQDTGELFF
TGTGCCACCAGTGACACCGGGACAGGGTATTGGCAAGACACCGGGGAGCTGTTTTTT
>TRBV11-2|TRBJ2-1|-|TRBD2|14
CASSLVSPSGNQFF
TGTGCCAGCAGCTTAGTCTCCCCTAGCGGGAACCAGTTCTTC
>TRBV24-1|TRBJ2-1|once|TRBD2|14
CATSDSRLANEQFF
TGTGCCACCAGTGATTCCCGACTAGCGAATGAGCAGTTCTTC
>TRBV27|TRBJ1-4|-|-|15
CASSFGNRANEKLFF
TGTGCCAGCAGTTTTGGGAACAGGGCGAATGAAAAACTGTTTTTT
>TRBV24-1|TRBJ2-2|once|-|15
CATSDLTGGTGELFF
TGTGCCACCAGTGATTTGACTGGCGGCACCGGGGAGCTGTTTTTT
>TRBV24-1|TRBJ1-1|-|-|14
CATSGGRYDTEAFF
TGTGCCACCTCCGGGGGAAGGTATGACACTGAAGCTTTCTTT
>TRBV10-3|TRBJ2-7|few|-|12
CAISRYEDEQYF
TGTGCCATCAGTAGGTATGAGGACGAGCAGTACTTC
>TRBV10-3|TRBJ2-1|-|-|14
CAISEVTLNNEQFF
TGTGCCATCAGTGAGGTAACTCTGAACAATGAGCAGTTCTTC
>TRBV27|TRBJ2-6|-|-|16
CASSKTVVIGANVLTF
TGTGCCAGCAGTAAGACAGTGGTTATTGGGGCCAACGTCCTGACTTTC
>TRBV4-3|TRBJ2-1|-|TRBD2|16
CASSQVGGRSYNEQFF
TGCGCCAGCAGCCAAGTTGGCGGGAGGTCTTACAATGAGCAGTTCTTC
>TRBV11-3|TRBJ2-1|-|-|19
CASSLYGGPGVVAYNEQFF
TGTGCCAGCAGCTTATATGGGGGCCCTGGGGTTGTAGCCTACAATGAGCAGTTCTTC
>TRBV9|TRBJ2-3|-|TRBD2|16
CASSSVLSGAGDTQYF
TGTGCCAGCAGCTCCGTGCTTAGCGGGGCGGGGGATACGCAGTATTTT
>TRBV7-2|TRBJ2-2|-|TRBD1|13
CASTGGSTGELFF
TGTGCCAGTACAGGGGGGAGCACCGGGGAGCTGTTTTTT
>TRBV5-1|TRBJ2-3|-|TRBD1|15
CASSTDRARTDTQYF
TGCGCCAGCAGCACCGACAGGGCCCGTACAGATACGCAGTATTTT
>TRBV5-4|TRBJ2-7|-|TRBD1|17
CASSFEKGQGGAYEQYF
TGTGCCAGCAGCTTCGAAAAGGGACAGGGGGGGGCCTACGAGCAGTACTTC
>TRBV6-5|TRBJ2-5|-|-|14
CASSYSRSWETQYF
TGTGCCAGCAGTTACTCAAGGAGTTGGGAGACCCAGTACTTC
>TRBV2|TRBJ1-2|-|TRBD1|12
CASKTTGTGYTF
TGTGCCAGCAAGACGACAGGGACCGGCTACACCTTC
>TRBV19|TRBJ1-3|-|TRBD1|14
CASTTGVSGNTIYF
TGTGCCAGTACTACAGGGGTCTCTGGAAACACCATATATTTT
>TRBV5-6|TRBJ2-5|once|-|14
CASSAGTVLETQYF
TGTGCCAGCAGCGCCGGGACTGTCTTAGAGACCCAGTACTTC
>TRBV3-1/TRBV3-2|TRBJ1-1|-|TRBD1|15
CASSPGQGAIAEAFF
TGTGCCAGCAGCCCTGGACAGGGGGCGATTGCAGAAGCTTTCTTT
>TRBV27|TRBJ2-7|-|TRBD2|13
CASSLSGSYEQYF
TGTGCCAGCAGTTTAAGCGGGAGTTACGAGCAGTACTTC
>TRBV18|TRBJ1-4|-|-|16
CASSPREEGTNEKLFF
TGTGCCAGCTCACCACGCGAGGAGGGAACTAATGAAAAACTGTTTTTT
>TRBV25-1|TRBJ1-6|-|-|15
CASSESGPWGSPLHF
TGTGCCAGCAGTGAATCCGGGCCTTGGGGCTCACCCCTCCACTTT
>TRBV7-2|TRBJ1-1|-|-|13
CASTLPPGSEAFF
TGTGCCAGCACCCTACCCCCAGGGTCTGAAGCTTTCTTT
>TRBV5-1|TRBJ1-2|-|TRBD1|13
CASSLVDRDGYTF
TGCGCCAGCAGCTTGGTGGACAGGGACGGCTACACCTTC